Shown below are 20 T cell receptor beta chains from a single sample sequenced in a study of blood T cell repertoires in COVID-19 (dated by TCRdb to 2019 to 2021). To prepare the library, the immunoSEQ multiplex PCR assay was applied. In TCRdb, the immuneACCESS table is reduced to in-frame sequences with V and J assigned. These tables do not hold every clone; where another copy was compared, an unresolved V gene accounts for under half, and the others remain unexplained. The sample includes about 160,000 clones, with just over 85% observed a single time. The ten most abundant clones make up under 3.5% of the sample. Sequenced material: peripheral blood. The source of these receptors is a man between 65 and 85 years old with acute or convalescent COVID-19.

The rearrangement links TRBV7-3 to TRBJ2-1, with 13 bases matching TRBD2. The CDR3 spans 15 residues. V dropped 5 bases and J dropped 8; count of bases not matched to a gene: 6. Germline lookup yields CDR1 SGHTA and CDR2 FQGTGA. The CDR3 nucleotides read TGTGCCAGCAGCCCAACTAGCGGGAGGGCCGATGAGCAGTTCTTC. This gives the protein CASSPTSGRADEQFF.

The V and J genes are TRBV5-1 and TRBJ1-3; D gene unclear. This CDR3 contains 15 residues. The germline gives CDR1 SGHRS, CDR2 YFSETQ. Trimming left V 0 bases short and J 0 bases short, with 7 bases between. The CDR3 nucleotides are TGCGCCAGCAGCTTGGATCCAGGCTCTGGAAACACCATATATTTT. Translated: CASSLDPGSGNTIYF.

A note on this clone: This CDR3 is also generated by other DNA sequences in the sample. V usage is TRBV9 and J usage is TRBJ2-1; D is possibly TRBD2 (6 bases). Germline loops: CDR1 SGDLS, CDR2 YYNGEE. The CDR3 runs 15 residues. V dropped 7 bases and J dropped 4 bases, with 18 bases sitting between them. CDR3 loop: CASSRAGGGYNEQFF. The CDR3 region has the DNA TGTGCCAGCTCAAGAGCGGGTGGGGGATACAATGAGCAGTTCTTC.

This clone is termed medium-sized. This rearrangement joins TRBV7-6 to TRBJ2-2; D gene uncertain. The germline V and J ends were trimmed by 1 base and 1 base, with 10 bases remaining between them. Looked up from germline, CDR1 is SGHVS and CDR2 is FNYEAQ. This CDR3 comprises 16 residues. CDR3 bases: TGTGCCAGCAGCTTAGATCGGCCAGGGAACACCGGGGAGCTGTTTTTT. Translating gives CASSLDRPGNTGELFF.

The V gene is TRBV28, the J gene TRBJ2-5; TRBD2 might be the D (6 bases). The length of the CDR3 is 13 residues. The germline V gene encodes CDR1 MDHEN and CDR2 SYDVKM. Trimming pared 3 bases from V and 5 bases from J, leaving 10 bases between. The CDR3 sequence: CASSLSSDETQYF. CDR3 bases: TGTGCCAGCAGTTTGTCTAGCGATGAGACCCAGTACTTC.

The genes are TRBV19 and TRBJ2-1, with TRBD2 identical over 11 bases. The CDR3 sequence is 16 residues long. Germline V gives CDR1 LNHDA, CDR2 SQIVND (reference sequence). The trim removed 4 bases at V and 4 bases at J, leaving 6 bases unmatched. CDR3 residues: CASSSRGLADYNEQFF. DNA of the CDR3: TGTGCCAGTAGTAGCCGGGGACTAGCGGATTACAATGAGCAGTTCTTC.

The chain recombines TRBV24-1 with TRBJ2-5; weak D call: TRBD2 (6 bases). Between the trimmed V and J ends, which lost 6 bases and 5 bases, there was a span of 18 bases. CDR3 size: 15 residues. CDR1 and CDR2 (germline): KGHDR, SFDVKD. CDR3 amino acids: CATSIGGAGRETQYF. CDR3 nucleotide sequence: TGTGCCACCAGTATAGGCGGAGCGGGTAGGGAGACCCAGTACTTC.

This clone has a single count. The chain is built from TRBV12-5 and TRBJ2-1, with TRBD2 identical over 11 bases. Germline loops: CDR1 LGHNT, CDR2 FRNRAP. J lost 5 bases, V lost 9 bases, and 12 bases had no gene match. The CDR3 has 16 residues. Written as DNA, the CDR3 is TGTGCTAGGCGAATACCGGGACTAGCGGCCCACAATGAGCAGTTCTTC. Translating it yields CARRIPGLAAHNEQFF.

J is TRBJ1-1 and V is TRBV28; D remains unclear. V was pared by 8 bases and J by 11 bases, with 15 bases between. Germline V gene sequence: CDR1 MDHEN, CDR2 SYDVKM. CDR3 length: 11 residues. The CDR3: CASRGRPEAFF. CDR3 sequence (DNA): TGTGCCAGCCGCGGCCGGCCAGAGGCTTTCTTT.

CDR3 region: CASSSTGGETEAFF. Here the CDR3 DNA reads TGTGCCAGCAGTTCCACAGGGGGCGAGACTGAAGCTTTCTTT. The J gene is TRBJ1-1, the V gene TRBV7-3; 9 nucleotides match TRBD1. V was pared by 6 bases and J by 5 bases, with 7 bases of the junction left unmatched. The CDR3 spans 14 residues. Germline loops: CDR1 SGHTA, CDR2 FQGTGA.

J is TRBJ2-7 and V is TRBV2; the match to TRBD1 covers 7 bases. The CDR3 is 14 residues long. Germline V gives CDR1 SNHLY, CDR2 FYNNEI. The junction had 5 bases not matched to a gene; V was cut back by 1 base and J by 5 bases. CDR3 amino acids: CASSEGLTGDEQYF. CDR3 nucleotides: TGTGCCAGCAGTGAAGGACTTACAGGGGACGAGCAGTACTTC.

This chain connects TRBV5-1 to TRBJ2-3, with D perhaps TRBD2 (5 bases). Trimming pared 1 base from V and 1 base from J, leaving 10 bases between. The length of the CDR3 is 15 residues. Germline values: CDR1 SGHRS, CDR2 YFSETQ. The CDR3 loop is CASSLREGRTDTQYF. The CDR3 DNA follows: TGCGCCAGCAGCTTGCGCGAGGGCCGCACAGATACGCAGTATTTT.

CDR3 coding DNA: TGTGCCAGCAGTTGGGCCAGAGGCACAGATACGCAGTATTTT. This codes for CASSWARGTDTQYF. This chain links TRBV27 with TRBJ2-3; D is undetermined. CDR3 length equals 14 residues. The germline V gene encodes CDR1 MNHEY and CDR2 SMNVEV (reference sequence). V was clipped by 4 bases and J by 1 base, with 9 bases between them.

The chain carries TRBV6-4 and TRBJ1-5; 7 bases map to TRBD1. From germline, CDR1 is MRHNA and CDR2 SNTAGT. V lost 6 bases, J lost 0 bases, and 5 bases stayed unmatched. The CDR3 has 15 amino acids. CDR3 DNA: TGTGCCAGCAGGAGGACAGGCGATAGCAATCAGCCCCAGCATTTT. Translation gives CASRRTGDSNQPQHF.

The chain combines TRBV5-1 with TRBJ1-1, with a tentative D call TRBD1 (6 bases). CDR1 and CDR2 (germline): SGHRS, YFSETQ. The CDR3 covers 14 residues. The V end lost 2 bases, the J end lost 1 base, and 9 bases lay between the germline ends. The CDR3 protein is CASSFQGKNTEAFF. The DNA for the CDR3 is TGCGCCAGCAGCTTCCAGGGGAAGAACACTGAAGCTTTCTTT.

The chain combines TRBV12-2 with TRBJ2-2; the table's D call of TRBD2 was not tested on the DNA. TRBV12-2 is a pseudogene locus. The CDR3 is made up of 17 amino acids. The CDR3 here is CASRYPPSSANTGELFF. As DNA, the CDR3 is TGTGCAAGTCGCTATCCTCCTAGCAGCGCGAACACCGGGGAGCTGTTTTTT.

Points on this clone: This same CDR3 is encoded by further DNA sequences in the sample. This sequence joins TRBV7-2 and TRBJ2-2, with D possibly matching TRBD2 (6 bases). CDR1 SGHTA and CDR2 FQGNSA come from the germline V gene. CDR3 length: 15 residues. V was clipped by 5 bases and J by 0 bases, with 10 bases between them. The CDR3 nucleotides read TGTGCCAGCAGCCCTACTAGCCCGAACACCGGGGAGCTGTTTTTT. This gives the protein CASSPTSPNTGELFF.

Worth noting for this clone: The junction shows a germline mismatch at one end, possibly a read error. This chain uses TRBV7-7 with TRBJ2-5, with 13 bases identical to TRBD2. This CDR3 region has 16 residues. Germline lookup yields CDR1 SSHAT and CDR2 FNYEAQ (reference sequence). CDR3 sequence reads: CASSPGLAGAQETQYF. In nucleotides, the CDR3 is TGTGCTAGCAGCCCAGGACTAGCGGGGGCACAAGAGACCCAGTACTTC.

The chain recombines TRBV5-6 with TRBJ2-5, with unresolved D. The CDR3 has 14 residues. Germline V lookup: CDR1 SGHDT, CDR2 YYEEEE. Trimming left V 1 base short and J 1 base short, with 8 bases between. The CDR3 coding sequence is TGTGCCAGCAGCTTGCCAGGCGTCCAAGAGACCCAGTACTTC. This gives the protein CASSLPGVQETQYF.

The DNA of the CDR3 is TGTGCCAGCAGCCAGGTTCTGACAGGGGGCTACGAGCAGTACTTC. Encoded protein: CASSQVLTGGYEQYF. The chain is built from TRBV3-1 (or the pseudogene TRBV3-2) and TRBJ2-7, with TRBD1 matching over 9 bases. Germline trimming cut 3 bases from V and 3 bases from J; bases unmatched to any gene: 6. This CDR3 region has 15 residues. The germline V gene encodes CDR1 LGHDT and CDR2 YNNKEL (reference sequence).